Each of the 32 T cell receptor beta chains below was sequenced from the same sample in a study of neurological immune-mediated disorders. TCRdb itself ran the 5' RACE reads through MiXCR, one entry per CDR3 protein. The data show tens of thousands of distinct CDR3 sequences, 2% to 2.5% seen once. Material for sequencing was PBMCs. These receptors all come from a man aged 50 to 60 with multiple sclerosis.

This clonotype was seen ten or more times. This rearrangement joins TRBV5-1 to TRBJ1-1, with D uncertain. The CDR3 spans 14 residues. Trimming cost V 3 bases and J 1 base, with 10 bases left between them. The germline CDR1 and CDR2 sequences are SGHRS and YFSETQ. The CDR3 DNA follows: TGCGCCAGCAGCTCCGTGGGCAGGAACACTGAAGCTTTCTTT. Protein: CASSSVGRNTEAFF.

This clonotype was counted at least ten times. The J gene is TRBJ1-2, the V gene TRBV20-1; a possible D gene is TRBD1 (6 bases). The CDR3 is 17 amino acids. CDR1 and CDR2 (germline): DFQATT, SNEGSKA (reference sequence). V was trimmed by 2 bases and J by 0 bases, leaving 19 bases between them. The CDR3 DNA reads TGCAGTGCTAGACCCCCACGCCCGGGGGGCGCTAACTATGGCTACACCTTC. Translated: CSARPPRPGGANYGYTF.

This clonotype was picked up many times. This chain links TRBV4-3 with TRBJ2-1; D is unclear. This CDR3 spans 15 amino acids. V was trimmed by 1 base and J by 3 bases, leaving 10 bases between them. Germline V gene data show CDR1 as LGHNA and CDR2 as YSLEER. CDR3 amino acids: CASSQGQWLYNEQFF. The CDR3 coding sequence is TGCGCCAGCAGCCAAGGGCAGTGGCTCTACAATGAGCAGTTCTTC.

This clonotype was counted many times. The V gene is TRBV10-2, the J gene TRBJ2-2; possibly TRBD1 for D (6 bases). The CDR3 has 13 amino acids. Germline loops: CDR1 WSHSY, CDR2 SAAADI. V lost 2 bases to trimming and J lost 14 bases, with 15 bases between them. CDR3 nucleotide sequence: TGCGCCAGCAGTGAGATCGAGGGGGATGGACTGTTTTTT. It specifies CASSEIEGDGLFF.

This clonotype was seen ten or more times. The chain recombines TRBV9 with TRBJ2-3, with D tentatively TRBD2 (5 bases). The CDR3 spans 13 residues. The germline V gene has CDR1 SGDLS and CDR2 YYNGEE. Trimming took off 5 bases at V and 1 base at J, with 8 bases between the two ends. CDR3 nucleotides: TGTGCCAGCAGGGGGAGTGGCACAGATACGCAGTATTTT. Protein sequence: CASRGSGTDTQYF.

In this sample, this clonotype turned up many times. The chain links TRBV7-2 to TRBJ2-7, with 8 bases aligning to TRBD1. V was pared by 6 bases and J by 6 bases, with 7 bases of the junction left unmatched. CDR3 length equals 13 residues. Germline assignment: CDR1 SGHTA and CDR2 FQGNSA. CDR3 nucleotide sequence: TGTGCCAGCAGAAAAGGACAGGGTGGCGAGCAGTACTTC. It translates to CASRKGQGGEQYF.

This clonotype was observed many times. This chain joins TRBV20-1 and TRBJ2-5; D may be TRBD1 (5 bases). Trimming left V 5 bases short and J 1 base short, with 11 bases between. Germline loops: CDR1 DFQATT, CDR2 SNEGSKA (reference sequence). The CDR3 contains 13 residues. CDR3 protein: CSAYPGIQETQYF. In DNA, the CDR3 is TGCAGTGCTTATCCAGGGATCCAAGAGACCCAGTACTTC.

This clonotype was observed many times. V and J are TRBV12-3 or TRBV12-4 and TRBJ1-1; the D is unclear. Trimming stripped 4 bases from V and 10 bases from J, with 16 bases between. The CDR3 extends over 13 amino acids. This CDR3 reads CASSSPARLAAFF. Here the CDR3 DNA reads TGTGCCAGCAGTTCACCGGCCCGACTGGCAGCTTTCTTT.

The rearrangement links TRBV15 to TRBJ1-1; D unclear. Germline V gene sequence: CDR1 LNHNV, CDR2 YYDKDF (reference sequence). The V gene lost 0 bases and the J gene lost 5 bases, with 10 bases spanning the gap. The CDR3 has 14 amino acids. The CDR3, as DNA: TGTGCCACCAGCAGAGAGGATTTCCCAACTGAAGCTTTCTTT. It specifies CATSREDFPTEAFF.

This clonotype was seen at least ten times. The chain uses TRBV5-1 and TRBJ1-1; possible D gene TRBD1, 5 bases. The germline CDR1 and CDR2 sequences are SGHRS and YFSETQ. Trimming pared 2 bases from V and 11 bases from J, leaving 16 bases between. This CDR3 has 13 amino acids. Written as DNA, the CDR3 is TGCGCCAGCAGCTTAGGGACGGGTAATAGGGCTTTCTTT. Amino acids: CASSLGTGNRAFF.

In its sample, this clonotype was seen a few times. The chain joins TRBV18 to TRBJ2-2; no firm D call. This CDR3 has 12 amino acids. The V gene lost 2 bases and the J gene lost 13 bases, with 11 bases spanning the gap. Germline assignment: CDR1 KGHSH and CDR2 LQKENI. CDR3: CASSPTLLRLFF. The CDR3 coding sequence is TGTGCCAGCTCACCAACCCTCTTGCGGCTGTTTTTT.

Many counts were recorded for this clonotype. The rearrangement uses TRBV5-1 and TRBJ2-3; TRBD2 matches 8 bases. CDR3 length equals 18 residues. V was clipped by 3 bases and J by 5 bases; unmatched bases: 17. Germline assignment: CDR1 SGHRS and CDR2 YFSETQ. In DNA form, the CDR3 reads TGCGCCAGCAGCTACCGGACTGGCGGGGGGCCCTCAGGAGATACGCAGTATTTT. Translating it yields CASSYRTGGGPSGDTQYF.

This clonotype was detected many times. CDR3 loop: CASSLDSGGEETQYF. For the CDR3, the DNA is TGCGCCAGCAGCTTGGATAGCGGGGGGGAAGAGACCCAGTACTTC. The chain couples TRBV5-1 to TRBJ2-5; 11 bases match TRBD2. Germline values: CDR1 SGHRS, CDR2 YFSETQ. CDR3 length: 15 amino acids. V gave up 0 bases and J gave up 3 bases; unmatched junction bases: 1.

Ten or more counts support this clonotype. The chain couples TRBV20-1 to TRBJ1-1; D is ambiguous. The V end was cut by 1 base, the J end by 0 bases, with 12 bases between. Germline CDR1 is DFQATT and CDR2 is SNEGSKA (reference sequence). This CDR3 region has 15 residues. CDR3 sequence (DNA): TGCAGTGCTAGAGCTAGGACGACAATGAACACTGAAGCTTTCTTT. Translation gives CSARARTTMNTEAFF.

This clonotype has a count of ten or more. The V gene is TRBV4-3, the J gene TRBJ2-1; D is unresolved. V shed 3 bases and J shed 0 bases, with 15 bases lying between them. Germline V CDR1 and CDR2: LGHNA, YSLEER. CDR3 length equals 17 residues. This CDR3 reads CASSHIRWVSSYNEQFF. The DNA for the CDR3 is TGCGCCAGCAGCCATATCCGGTGGGTGAGCTCCTACAATGAGCAGTTCTTC.

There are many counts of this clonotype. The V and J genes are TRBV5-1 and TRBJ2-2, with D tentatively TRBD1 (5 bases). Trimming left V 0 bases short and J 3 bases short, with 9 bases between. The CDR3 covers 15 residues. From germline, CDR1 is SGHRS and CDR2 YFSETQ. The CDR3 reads CASSLVQGYTGELFF. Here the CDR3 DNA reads TGCGCCAGCAGCTTGGTCCAGGGTTACACCGGGGAGCTGTTTTTT.

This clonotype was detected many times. The CDR3 DNA follows: TGTGCCAGCAGCCGCTCAGGGTCTACTTCCTCCTACAATGAGCAGTTCTTC. Amino acid sequence: CASSRSGSTSSYNEQFF. The chain has TRBV3-1 and TRBJ2-1; TRBD1 might be the D (5 bases). Trimming shortened V by 4 bases and J by 0 bases, and 16 bases separated the two germline ends. The CDR3 sequence is 17 residues long. Germline V CDR1 and CDR2: LGHDT, YNNKEL (reference sequence).

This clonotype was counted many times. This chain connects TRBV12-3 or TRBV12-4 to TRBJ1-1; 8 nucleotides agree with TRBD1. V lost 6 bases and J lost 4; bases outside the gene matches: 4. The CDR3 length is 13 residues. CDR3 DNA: TGTGCCAGCAGAAATACAGGGGGCACTGAAGCTTTCTTT. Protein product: CASRNTGGTEAFF.

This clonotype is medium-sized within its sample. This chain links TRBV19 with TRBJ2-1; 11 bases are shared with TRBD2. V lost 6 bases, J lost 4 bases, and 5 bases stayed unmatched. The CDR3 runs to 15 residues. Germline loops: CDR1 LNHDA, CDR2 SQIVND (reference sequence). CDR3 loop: CASSEGLAEYNEQFF. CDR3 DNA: TGTGCCAGTAGCGAGGGACTAGCGGAATACAATGAGCAGTTCTTC. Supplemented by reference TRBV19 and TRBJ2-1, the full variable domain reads DGGITQSPKYLFRKEGQNVTLSCEQNLNHDAMYWYRQDPGQGLRLIYYSQIVNDFQKGDIAEGYSVSREKKESFPLTVTSAQKNPTAFYLCASSEGLAEYNEQFFGPGTRLTVL.

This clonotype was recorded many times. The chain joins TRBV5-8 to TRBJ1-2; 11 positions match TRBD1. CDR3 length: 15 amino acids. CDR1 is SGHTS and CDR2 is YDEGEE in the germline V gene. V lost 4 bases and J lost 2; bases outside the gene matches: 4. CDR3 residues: CASSRTGGGNYGYTF. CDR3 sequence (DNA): TGTGCCAGCAGCCGGACAGGGGGCGGGAACTATGGCTACACCTTC.

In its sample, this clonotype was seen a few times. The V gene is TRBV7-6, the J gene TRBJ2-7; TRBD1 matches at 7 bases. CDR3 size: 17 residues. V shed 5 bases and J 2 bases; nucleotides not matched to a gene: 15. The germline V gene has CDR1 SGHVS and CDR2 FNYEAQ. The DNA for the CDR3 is TGTGCCAGCAGCCCTGGGACAGTCTTGGGGTCCACCTACGAGCAGTACTTC. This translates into CASSPGTVLGSTYEQYF.

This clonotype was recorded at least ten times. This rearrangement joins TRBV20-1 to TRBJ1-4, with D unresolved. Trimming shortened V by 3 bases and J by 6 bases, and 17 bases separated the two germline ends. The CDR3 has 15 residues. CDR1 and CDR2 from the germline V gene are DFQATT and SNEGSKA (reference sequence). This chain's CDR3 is CSASFPRIDHEKLFF. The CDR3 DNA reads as TGCAGTGCTAGTTTCCCCCGGATCGACCATGAAAAACTGTTTTTT.

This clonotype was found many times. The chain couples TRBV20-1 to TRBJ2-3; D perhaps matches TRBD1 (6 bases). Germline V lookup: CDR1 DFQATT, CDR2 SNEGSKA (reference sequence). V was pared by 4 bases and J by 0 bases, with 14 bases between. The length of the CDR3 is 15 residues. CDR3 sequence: CSATTGHGSTDTQYF. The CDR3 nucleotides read TGCAGTGCTACCACGGGACACGGAAGCACAGATACGCAGTATTTT.

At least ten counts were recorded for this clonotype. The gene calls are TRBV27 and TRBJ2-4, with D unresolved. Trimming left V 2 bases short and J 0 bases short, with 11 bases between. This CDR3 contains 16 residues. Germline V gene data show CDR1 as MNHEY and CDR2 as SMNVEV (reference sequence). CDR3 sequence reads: CASSLIGSIAKNIQYF. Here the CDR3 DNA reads TGTGCCAGCAGTTTAATAGGCAGTATAGCCAAAAACATTCAGTACTTC.

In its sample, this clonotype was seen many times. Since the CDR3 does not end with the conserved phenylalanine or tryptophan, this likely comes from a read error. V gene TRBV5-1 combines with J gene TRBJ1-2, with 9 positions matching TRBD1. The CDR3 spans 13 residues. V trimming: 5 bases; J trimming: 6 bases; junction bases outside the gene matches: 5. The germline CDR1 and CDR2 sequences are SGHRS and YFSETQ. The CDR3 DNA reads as TGCGCCAGCAGGATTACAGGGGGCGATGGCTACACCATC. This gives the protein CASRITGGDGYTI.

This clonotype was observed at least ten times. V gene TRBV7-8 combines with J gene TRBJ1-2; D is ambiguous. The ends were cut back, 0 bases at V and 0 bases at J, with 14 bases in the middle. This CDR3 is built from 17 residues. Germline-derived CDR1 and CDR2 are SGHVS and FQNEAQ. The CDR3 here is CASSLAQWGPANYGYTF. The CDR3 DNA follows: TGTGCCAGCAGCTTAGCCCAATGGGGTCCAGCTAACTATGGCTACACCTTC.

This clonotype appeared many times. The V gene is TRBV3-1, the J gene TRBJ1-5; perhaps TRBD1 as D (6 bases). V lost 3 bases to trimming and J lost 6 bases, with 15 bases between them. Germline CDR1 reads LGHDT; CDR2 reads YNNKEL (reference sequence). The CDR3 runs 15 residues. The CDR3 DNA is TGTGCCAGCAGCCACGGTTCCGGGGGCGGTCAGCCCCAGCATTTT. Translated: CASSHGSGGGQPQHF.

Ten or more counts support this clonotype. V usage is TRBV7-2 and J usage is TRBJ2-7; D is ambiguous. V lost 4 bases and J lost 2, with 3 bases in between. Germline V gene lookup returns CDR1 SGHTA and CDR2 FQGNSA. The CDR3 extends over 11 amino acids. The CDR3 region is CASSSTYEQYF. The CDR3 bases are TGTGCCAGCAGCTCCACCTACGAGCAGTACTTC.

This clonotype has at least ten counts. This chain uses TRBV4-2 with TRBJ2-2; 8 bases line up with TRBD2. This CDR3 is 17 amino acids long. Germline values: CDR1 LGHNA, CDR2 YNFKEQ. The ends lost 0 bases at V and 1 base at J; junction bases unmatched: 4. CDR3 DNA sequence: TGTGCCAGCAGCCAAGATGGGGCGGGAGGGAACACCGGGGAGCTGTTTTTT. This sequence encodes CASSQDGAGGNTGELFF.

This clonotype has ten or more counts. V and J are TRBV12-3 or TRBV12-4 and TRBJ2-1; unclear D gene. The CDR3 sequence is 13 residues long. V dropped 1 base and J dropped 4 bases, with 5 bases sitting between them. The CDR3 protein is CASSLEVYNEQFF. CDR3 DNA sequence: TGTGCCAGCAGTTTAGAAGTTTACAATGAGCAGTTCTTC.

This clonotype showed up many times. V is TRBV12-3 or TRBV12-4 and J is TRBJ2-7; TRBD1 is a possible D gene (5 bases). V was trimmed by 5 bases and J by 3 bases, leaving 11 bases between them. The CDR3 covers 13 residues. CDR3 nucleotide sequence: TGTGCCAGCAGTCCTAGACAGTACTACGAGCAGTACTTC. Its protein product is CASSPRQYYEQYF.

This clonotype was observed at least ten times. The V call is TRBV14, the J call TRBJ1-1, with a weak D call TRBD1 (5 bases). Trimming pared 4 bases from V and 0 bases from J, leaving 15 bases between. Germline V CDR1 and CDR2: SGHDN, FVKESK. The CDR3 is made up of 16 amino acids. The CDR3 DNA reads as TGTGCCAGCAGCCCAGGGTACGAGGGTATGAACACTGAAGCTTTCTTT. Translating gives CASSPGYEGMNTEAFF.